The 27 T cell receptor beta chains reported below all come from one sample, sequenced in a study of cytomegalovirus exposure and HLA in healthy donors. The PCR contained 60 Vbeta and 13 Jbeta primers. Produced via immunoSEQ multiplex PCR; TCRdb's table is partial and in-frame only. The data show 35,000 to 45,000 clones, over 55% seen once. The material sequenced was PBMCs. These receptors all stem from a man between 60 and 70 years old in good health and CMV-seropositive.

Only a few counts were recorded for this clone. This rearrangement joins TRBV7-9 to TRBJ2-7; tentative D call: TRBD2 (6 bases). Germline assignment: CDR1 SEHNR and CDR2 FQNEAQ (reference sequence). The CDR3 totals 16 residues. Trimming shortened V by 5 bases and J by 5 bases, and 22 bases separated the two germline ends. CDR3 sequence: CASSEGWSGEVHEQYF. In DNA, the CDR3 is TGTGCCAGCAGCGAGGGGTGGTCGGGAGAGGTCCACGAGCAGTACTTC. Variable domain in full (rest from reference TRBV7-9 and TRBJ2-7): DTGVSQNPRHKITKRGQNVTFRCDPISEHNRLYWYRQTLGQGPEFLTYFQNEAQLEKSRLLSDRFSAERPKGSFSTLEIQRTEQGDSAMYLCASSEGWSGEVHEQYFGPGTRLTVT.

The chain has TRBV28 and TRBJ1-1, with TRBD1 as a possible D gene (5 bases). This CDR3 has 19 amino acids. Trimming removed 2 bases from V and 1 base from J, with 23 bases in between. Germline V gene sequence: CDR1 MDHEN, CDR2 SYDVKM. The CDR3 nucleotides read TGTGCCAGCAGTTTAAGGAGAAAAGGGGATGAAAAAGGGAACACTGAAGCTTTCTTT. As protein: CASSLRRKGDEKGNTEAFF.

This chain joins TRBV6-1 and TRBJ2-5; D may be TRBD1 (6 bases). Trimming left V 6 bases short and J 7 bases short, with 15 bases between. Germline V gene data show CDR1 as MNHNS and CDR2 as SASEGT. The CDR3 has 13 amino acids. CDR3 protein: CASRELIGGTQYF. CDR3 coding DNA: TGTGCCAGCAGGGAATTAATAGGGGGGACCCAGTACTTC.

The chain has TRBV2 and TRBJ2-1, with TRBD2 as a possible D gene (6 bases). The CDR3 covers 13 residues. The germline V gene has CDR1 SNHLY and CDR2 FYNNEI. Trimming cost V 3 bases and J 7 bases, with 10 bases left between them. CDR3 DNA sequence: TGTGCCAGCAGTGAGGGGGAGGAGAATGAGCAGTTCTTC. It yields the protein CASSEGEENEQFF.

This clone was seen a few times. The sample contains more than one DNA sequence encoding this CDR3. This chain links TRBV28 with TRBJ1-1; 9 bases line up with TRBD1. The CDR3 is 13 residues long. Germline values: CDR1 MDHEN, CDR2 SYDVKM. The V segment lost 5 bases and the J segment 5 bases; nucleotides outside the gene matches: 3. The DNA for the CDR3 is TGTGCCAGCAGTCTGACAGGGGGGACTGAAGCTTTCTTT. It codes for CASSLTGGTEAFF.

CDR3 coding DNA: TGCGCCAGCAGCTCGACAGGTGGGAATGAGCAGTTCTTC. Encoded protein: CASSSTGGNEQFF. This chain joins TRBV5-1 and TRBJ2-1, with a weak D call TRBD1 (6 bases). This CDR3 spans 13 amino acids. Trimming cost V 3 bases and J 7 bases, with 11 bases left between them. In germline, CDR1 is SGHRS, CDR2 YFSETQ.

This chain joins TRBV6-1 and TRBJ2-2, with 8 nucleotides matching TRBD1. The junction had 9 bases not matched to a gene; V was cut back by 6 bases and J by 6 bases. The CDR3 length is 15 residues. Per germline, CDR1 MNHNS and CDR2 SASEGT. In DNA, the CDR3 is TGTGCCAGCAGCCTCAGACAGGGGCCAGCCGGGGAGCTGTTTTTT. As protein: CASSLRQGPAGELFF.

The chain has TRBV19 and TRBJ1-2, with a weak D call TRBD1 (6 bases). This CDR3 comprises 11 residues. The V and J ends lost 11 bases and 3 bases respectively, with 10 bases between them. Germline V gene lookup returns CDR1 LNHDA and CDR2 SQIVND (reference sequence). DNA of the CDR3: TGTGCCCTGGGGGCTGACTATGGCTACACCTTC. Its protein product is CALGADYGYTF. Full variable domain (missing parts from reference TRBV19 and TRBJ1-2): DGGITQSPKYLFRKEGQNVTLSCEQNLNHDAMYWYRQDPGQGLRLIYYSQIVNDFQKGDIAEGYSVSREKKESFPLTVTSAQKNPTAFYLCALGADYGYTFGSGTRLTVV.

The chain joins TRBV14 to TRBJ2-7; D not resolved. This CDR3 is 12 amino acids long. Deletions cut 4 bases from V and 6 bases from J, with 10 bases between. In germline, CDR1 is SGHDN, CDR2 FVKESK. This CDR3 reads CASSRYSGEQYF. The CDR3, as DNA: TGTGCCAGCAGCCGATATTCGGGCGAGCAGTACTTC.

The CDR3 DNA follows: TGCGCCAGCAGCCTAACTAGCGGGAGTGGCGAGCAGTACTTC. Its translation: CASSLTSGSGEQYF. V is TRBV4-1 and J is TRBJ2-7; 11 positions agree with TRBD2. Germline assignment: CDR1 MGHRA and CDR2 YSYEKL. The CDR3 runs to 14 residues. V shed 4 bases, J shed 6 bases, and the junction held 5 bases outside the gene matches.

The chain recombines TRBV6-5 with TRBJ2-5; D possibly corresponds to TRBD1 (5 bases). Per the germline V gene, CDR1 is MNHEY and CDR2 is SVGAGI. This CDR3 has 16 residues. Between the trimmed V and J ends, which lost 0 bases and 2 bases, there was a span of 13 bases. The CDR3 reads CASSYSRGRLQETQYF. In DNA, the CDR3 is TGTGCCAGCAGTTACTCTAGGGGCCGGCTGCAAGAGACCCAGTACTTC.

The V call is TRBV19, the J call TRBJ2-1; 8 nucleotides match TRBD2. The CDR3 runs to 12 residues. Looked up from germline, CDR1 is LNHDA and CDR2 is SQIVND (reference sequence). The V and J ends lost 10 bases and 4 bases, in that order; junction bases with no gene match: 3. The CDR3 sequence: CATTSGYNEQFF. The DNA for the CDR3 is TGTGCCACCACTAGCGGATACAATGAGCAGTTCTTC.

This clone came up a few times. The chain links TRBV19 to TRBJ2-2, with a weak D call TRBD2 (6 bases). V lost 4 bases, J lost 5 bases, and 14 bases lay in between. Germline assignment: CDR1 LNHDA and CDR2 SQIVND (reference sequence). There are 15 residues in the CDR3. The DNA for the CDR3 is TGTGCCAGTAGTAGGATCTGGACTACGACCGGGGAGCTGTTTTTT. Its translation is CASSRIWTTTGELFF.

The chain carries TRBV7-9 and TRBJ1-1, with 7 bases aligning to TRBD1. Trimming took 5 bases from V and 0 from J; bases not matched to a gene: 9. There are 16 residues in the CDR3. Germline values: CDR1 SEHNR, CDR2 FQNEAQ (reference sequence). The CDR3 loop is CASSPPGQTMNTEAFF. The CDR3 DNA sequence: TGTGCCAGCAGCCCCCCGGGACAGACAATGAACACTGAAGCTTTCTTT.

The chain is built from TRBV9 and TRBJ2-7; D perhaps matches TRBD2 (5 bases). The CDR3 contains 14 residues. V was cut by 3 bases and J by 6 bases, with 16 bases left in between. In germline, CDR1 is SGDLS, CDR2 YYNGEE. The CDR3 here is CASSASDLRGEQYF. As DNA, the CDR3 is TGTGCCAGCAGCGCCTCGGACCTACGGGGCGAGCAGTACTTC.

The chain joins TRBV7-9 to TRBJ1-5; no definite D call. Trimming shortened V by 5 bases and J by 6 bases, and 11 bases separated the two germline ends. The CDR3 runs to 13 residues. CDR1 and CDR2 from the germline V gene are SEHNR and FQNEAQ (reference sequence). Here the CDR3 DNA reads TGTGCCAGCAGCCCAGGACGGGGTCAGCCCCAGCATTTT. Its protein is CASSPGRGQPQHF.

V usage is TRBV5-1 and J usage is TRBJ2-5; TRBD2 aligns across 9 bases. Germline trimming cut 4 bases from V and 5 bases from J; bases unmatched to any gene: 24. CDR1 is SGHRS, CDR2 YFSETQ, per germline. This CDR3 comprises 20 residues. DNA for the CDR3: TGCGCCAGCAGCCTCGAGGCTTGGCGGGTATTAGCGGGAGTGAGCGAGACCCAGTACTTC. It encodes CASSLEAWRVLAGVSETQYF.

The rearrangement uses TRBV15 and TRBJ2-3; D unclear. The CDR3 has 15 amino acids. The V and J ends lost 8 bases and 0 bases respectively, with 15 bases between them. The germline CDR1 and CDR2 sequences are LNHNV and YYDKDF (reference sequence). The chain's CDR3 is CATEEAESSTDTQYF. In DNA form, the CDR3 reads TGTGCCACCGAAGAGGCGGAGTCTAGCACAGATACGCAGTATTTT.

CDR3 DNA sequence: TGTGCCAGCAGCGTAGGCCCCCTGCTAGCGGGAGGTCCCTACGAGCAGTACTTC. This codes for CASSVGPLLAGGPYEQYF. V and J are TRBV9 and TRBJ2-7, with TRBD2 matching over 11 bases. Germline V CDR1 and CDR2: SGDLS, YYNGEE. This CDR3 is built from 18 residues. Trimming at V came to 0 bases and at J to 2 bases, leaving 10 bases not matched to a gene.

The rearrangement links TRBV11-2 to TRBJ2-1; D perhaps matches TRBD1 (6 bases). The CDR3 is 14 amino acids. CDR1 is SGHAT and CDR2 is FQNNGV in the germline V gene. V was clipped by 2 bases and J by 6 bases, with 11 bases between them. CDR3 region: CASSLSGRGNEQFF. CDR3 coding DNA: TGTGCCAGCAGCTTATCCGGCAGGGGCAATGAGCAGTTCTTC.

The chain combines TRBV4-3 with TRBJ1-6; no definite D call. Deletions cut 1 base from V and 9 bases from J, with 16 bases between. Per the germline V gene, CDR1 is LGHNA and CDR2 is YSLEER. This CDR3 contains 16 residues. The DNA of the CDR3 is TGCGCCAGCAGCCAAGGAATTCGAACCGCGGGTTCACCCCTCCACTTT. It codes for CASSQGIRTAGSPLHF.

CDR3 bases: TGTGCCAGTACCCACCCCCGGACTAGCGGGAGGAGCTCCTACAATGAGCAGTTCTTC. It translates to CASTHPRTSGRSSYNEQFF. The J gene is TRBJ2-1, the V gene TRBV30, with 14 nucleotides matching TRBD2. V dropped 8 bases and J dropped 0; count of bases not matched to a gene: 15. Germline V CDR1 and CDR2: GTSNPN, SVGIG (reference sequence). The CDR3 is made up of 19 amino acids.

The J gene is TRBJ2-2, the V gene TRBV19, with 10 bases lining up with TRBD2. The germline V gene has CDR1 LNHDA and CDR2 SQIVND (reference sequence). After removal of 7 bases from V and 0 bases from J, the junction contained 17 bases not matched to a gene. CDR3 length equals 20 residues. CDR3: CASTSINLSGRASNTGELFF. CDR3 coding DNA: TGTGCCAGTACCTCAATTAATTTGAGCGGGAGGGCCTCGAACACCGGGGAGCTGTTTTTT.

The CDR3 DNA is TGCGCCAGCAGCTTGTGGTTGGGGGGACAGTACAATGAGCAGTTCTTC. This codes for CASSLWLGGQYNEQFF. The rearrangement links TRBV5-1 to TRBJ2-1, with D perhaps TRBD1 (7 bases). This CDR3 is built from 16 residues. With 1 base removed from V and 4 bases from J, the gap between germline ends came to 15 bases. From germline, CDR1 is SGHRS and CDR2 YFSETQ. The full variable domain, rest sourced from reference TRBV5-1 and TRBJ2-1, is KAGVTQTPRYLIKTRGQQVTLSCSPISGHRSVSWYQQTPGQGLQFLFEYFSETQRNKGNFPGRFSGRQFSNSRSEMNVSTLELGDSALYLCASSLWLGGQYNEQFFGPGTRLTVL.

J is TRBJ2-5 and V is TRBV7-6; 15 nucleotides match TRBD2. The CDR3 runs 17 residues. V dropped 1 base and J dropped 4; count of bases not matched to a gene: 4. Germline V gene data show CDR1 as SGHVS and CDR2 as FNYEAQ. The CDR3 sequence is CASSLGTSGRARETQYF. The CDR3 DNA follows: TGTGCCAGCAGCTTAGGGACTAGCGGGAGGGCCAGAGAGACCCAGTACTTC.

The chain joins TRBV7-2 to TRBJ2-7; D is possibly TRBD1 (6 bases). Germline loops: CDR1 SGHTA, CDR2 FQGNSA. V gave up 1 base and J gave up 4 bases, with 17 bases separating them. This CDR3 is 16 amino acids long. The CDR3 loop reads CASSLDGGGLGYEQYF. CDR3 coding DNA: TGTGCCAGCAGCTTAGATGGTGGGGGCCTGGGTTACGAGCAGTACTTC. The whole variable domain, remainder taken from reference TRBV7-2 and TRBJ2-7, is GAGVSQSPSNKVTEKGKDVELRCDPISGHTALYWYRQSLGQGLEFLIYFQGNSAPDKSGLPSDRFSAERTGGSVSTLTIQRTQQEDSAVYLCASSLDGGGLGYEQYFGPGTRLTVT.

The rearrangement uses TRBV27 and TRBJ2-2, with 9 nucleotides matching TRBD1. V shed 6 bases and J 1 base; nucleotides not matched to a gene: 6. There are 16 residues in the CDR3. Germline V gene lookup returns CDR1 MNHEY and CDR2 SMNVEV (reference sequence). This CDR3 reads CASSKQGAQNTGELFF. The DNA for the CDR3 is TGTGCCAGCAGCAAACAGGGGGCGCAGAACACCGGGGAGCTGTTTTTT.